This TCR beta chain was identified during a study of shared clonotypes between healthy human individuals. The CDR3 consists of 15 residues. Germline assignment: CDR1 KGHSH and CDR2 LQKENI. Trimming took 3 bases from V and 2 from J; bases not matched to a gene: 3. Comments on this clone: Its antigen remains unknown. Other nucleotide sequences in the sample specify the same CDR3.

Nashville, Tennessee was home to all donors, who were Caucasian adults. Study findings and constraints: The authors expected sequencing depth to affect clonotype sharing among donors. In this cohort, only blood was sampled, and tissue repertoires likely differ. Since donors were few, the genetic and exposure-history diversity represented was limited.

Generated by immunoSEQ multiplex PCR, the TCRdb table keeps only in-frame clones and is missing some. The profile shows about 510,000 clones, around 79% of them singletons. The material sequenced was PBMCs. The J gene is TRBJ2-1, the V gene TRBV18, with 8 bases identical to TRBD2. The TCR was taken from a woman in her thirties or forties in good health. Some clones in this sample may be carry-over from other donors' samples. The CDR3 nucleotides read TGTGCCAGCTCACCCGCGGGAGGTACCTACAATGAGCAGTTCTTC. Its translation is CASSPAGGTYNEQFF.